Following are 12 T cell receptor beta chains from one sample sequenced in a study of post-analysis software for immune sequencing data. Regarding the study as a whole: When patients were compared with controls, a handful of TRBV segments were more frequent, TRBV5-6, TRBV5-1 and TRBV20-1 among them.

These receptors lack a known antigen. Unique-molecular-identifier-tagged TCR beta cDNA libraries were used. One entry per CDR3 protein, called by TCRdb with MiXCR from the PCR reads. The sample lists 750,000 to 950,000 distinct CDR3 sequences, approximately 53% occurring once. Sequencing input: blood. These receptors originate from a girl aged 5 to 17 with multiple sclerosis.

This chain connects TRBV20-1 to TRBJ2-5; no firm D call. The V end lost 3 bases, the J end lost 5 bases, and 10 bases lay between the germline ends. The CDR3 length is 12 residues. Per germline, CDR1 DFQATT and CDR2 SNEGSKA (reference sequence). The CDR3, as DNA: TGCAGTGCTAGTGAATCCACGGAGACCCAGTACTTC. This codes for CSASESTETQYF.

CDR3 amino acids: CASSFLSYNEQFF. CDR3 DNA sequence: TGTGCCAGCAGCTTCCTCAGCTACAATGAGCAGTTCTTC. The genes are TRBV9 and TRBJ2-1; D ambiguous. Trimming removed 4 bases at V and 3 bases at J, with 8 bases between. The CDR3 spans 13 residues. Germline loops: CDR1 SGDLS, CDR2 YYNGEE. The full variable domain, in which reference TRBV9 and TRBJ2-1 provide the parts outside the CDR3, is DSGVTQTPKHLITATGQRVTLRCSPRSGDLSVYWYQQSLDQGLQFLIQYYNGEERAKGNILERFSAQQFPDLHSELNLSSLELGDSALYFCASSFLSYNEQFFGPGTRLTVL.

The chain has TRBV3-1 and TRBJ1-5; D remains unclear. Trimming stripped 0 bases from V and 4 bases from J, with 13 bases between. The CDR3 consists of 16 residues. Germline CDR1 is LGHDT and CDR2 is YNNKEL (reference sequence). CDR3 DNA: TGTGCCAGCAGCCAAGACGTACCGGGCAAAAATCAGCCCCAGCATTTT. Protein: CASSQDVPGKNQPQHF.

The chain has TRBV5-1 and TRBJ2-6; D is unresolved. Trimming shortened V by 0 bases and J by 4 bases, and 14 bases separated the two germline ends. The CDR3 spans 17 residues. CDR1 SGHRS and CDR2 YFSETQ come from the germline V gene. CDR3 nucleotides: TGCGCCAGCAGCTTGGATCTAGGCTACGGGGGGGCCAACGTCCTGACTTTC. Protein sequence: CASSLDLGYGGANVLTF.

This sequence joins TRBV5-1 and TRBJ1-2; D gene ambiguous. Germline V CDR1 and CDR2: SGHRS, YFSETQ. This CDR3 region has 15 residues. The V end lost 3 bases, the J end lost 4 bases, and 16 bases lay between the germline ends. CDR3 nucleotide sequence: TGCGCCAGCAGCTCCAGCCTGGACGGGAGCTATGGCTACACCTTC. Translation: CASSSSLDGSYGYTF.

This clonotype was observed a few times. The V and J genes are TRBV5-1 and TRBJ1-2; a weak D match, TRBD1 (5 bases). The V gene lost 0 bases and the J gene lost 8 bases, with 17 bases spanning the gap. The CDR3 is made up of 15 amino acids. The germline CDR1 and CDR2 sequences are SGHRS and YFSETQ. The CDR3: CASSLDPPGEDGYTF. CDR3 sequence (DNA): TGCGCCAGCAGCTTGGACCCACCGGGGGAGGACGGCTACACCTTC.

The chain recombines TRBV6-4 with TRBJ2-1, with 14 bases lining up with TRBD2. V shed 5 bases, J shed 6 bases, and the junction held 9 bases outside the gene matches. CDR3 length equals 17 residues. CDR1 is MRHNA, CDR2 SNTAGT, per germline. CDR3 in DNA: TGTGCCAGCAGTCCCCGACTAGCGGGGGGGTCTGGCAATGAGCAGTTCTTC. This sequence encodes CASSPRLAGGSGNEQFF.

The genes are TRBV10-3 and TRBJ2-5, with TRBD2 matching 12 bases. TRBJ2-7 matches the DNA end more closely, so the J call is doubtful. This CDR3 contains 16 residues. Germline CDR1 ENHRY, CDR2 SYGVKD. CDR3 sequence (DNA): TGTGCCATCAGACTACCTAGCGGGAGGGACGTGGGCGAGCAGTACTTC. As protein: CAIRLPSGRDVGEQYF.

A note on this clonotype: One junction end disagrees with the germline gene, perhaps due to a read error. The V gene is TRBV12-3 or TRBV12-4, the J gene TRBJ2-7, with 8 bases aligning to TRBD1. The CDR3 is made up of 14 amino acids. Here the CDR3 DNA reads TGCGCCAGCAGCCCCGGACAGGGAAAATACGAGCAGTACTTC. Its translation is CASSPGQGKYEQYF.

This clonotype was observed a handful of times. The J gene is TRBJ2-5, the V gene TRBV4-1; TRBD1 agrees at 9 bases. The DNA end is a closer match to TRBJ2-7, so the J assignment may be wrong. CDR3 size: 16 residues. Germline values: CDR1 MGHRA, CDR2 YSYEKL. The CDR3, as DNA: TGCGCCAGCAGCCAATCCACCGGGACAGGGTATAACGAGCAGTACTTC. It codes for CASSQSTGTGYNEQYF.

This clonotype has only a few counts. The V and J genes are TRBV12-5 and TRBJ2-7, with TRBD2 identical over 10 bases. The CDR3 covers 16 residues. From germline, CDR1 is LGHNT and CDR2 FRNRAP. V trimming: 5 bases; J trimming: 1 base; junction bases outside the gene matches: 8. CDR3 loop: CASGPRTSGISYEQYF. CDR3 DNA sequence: TGTGCTAGTGGTCCCAGGACTAGCGGCATATCCTACGAGCAGTACTTC.

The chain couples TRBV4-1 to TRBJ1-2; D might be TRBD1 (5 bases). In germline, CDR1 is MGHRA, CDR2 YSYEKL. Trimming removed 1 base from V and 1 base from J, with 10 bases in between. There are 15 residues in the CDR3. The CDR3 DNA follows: TGCGCCAGCAGCCAAGTACAGGTGAATAACTATGGCTACACCTTC. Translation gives CASSQVQVNNYGYTF.